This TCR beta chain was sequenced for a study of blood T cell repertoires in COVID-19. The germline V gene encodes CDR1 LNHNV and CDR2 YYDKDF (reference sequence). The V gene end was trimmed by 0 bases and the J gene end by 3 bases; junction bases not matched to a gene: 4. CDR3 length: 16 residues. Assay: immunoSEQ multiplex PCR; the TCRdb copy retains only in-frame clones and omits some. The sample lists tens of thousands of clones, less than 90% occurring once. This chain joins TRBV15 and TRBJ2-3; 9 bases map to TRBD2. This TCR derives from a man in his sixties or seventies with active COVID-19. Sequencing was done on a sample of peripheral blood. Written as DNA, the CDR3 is TGTGCCACCAGCAGAGATAGCGGGAGTTCAACAGATACGCAGTATTTT. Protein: CATSRDSGSSTDTQYF.